The clone carrying this T cell receptor beta chain was picked up many times. Its specificity is unknown. Axillary draining lymph nodes of breast cancer patients supplied the node samples. TCRdb independently ran MiXCR on the multiplex PCR reads; one entry per CDR3 protein. The repertoire includes 150,000 to 200,000 distinct CDR3 sequences, 25% to 40% of them detected once, and around 4.5% sits in the top ten. Deletions cut 1 base from V and 8 bases from J, with 8 bases between. The V gene's germline CDR1 is SGHAT and CDR2 FQNNGV. CDR3 length equals 13 residues. This record comes from a study of breast tumors, draining lymph nodes, adjacent tissues. General study points: Compared with basal-like, luminal-like tumors shared significantly more repertoire with nontumor tissue. Tumor repertoires ranked between lymph nodes and nontumor tissue in diversity, with V and J gene preferences.

The rearrangement uses TRBV11-2 and TRBJ1-4, with a tentative D call TRBD1 (5 bases). Sequencing was performed on axillary lymph node tissue. The origin of this receptor is a female donor with breast cancer. Some clones in this sample may be carry-over from other donors' samples. CDR3 in DNA: TGTGCCAGCAGCTTAGGCGGGGGAGAAAAACTGTTTTTT. As protein: CASSLGGGEKLFF.